These 9 T cell receptor beta chains were sequenced from one sample in a study of T cell responses to AZD1222 COVID-19 vaccine. The method was immunoSEQ multiplex PCR; TCRdb's version includes in-frame clones alone and lacks a portion of them. The profile shows tens of thousands of clones, roughly 85% of them singletons. The sample consisted of peripheral blood, taken on day 0 of AZD1222 vaccination. The receptors come from an adult in good health.

V and J are TRBV7-9 and TRBJ2-2; no clear D gene. The CDR3 length is 13 residues. The V gene's germline CDR1 is SEHNR and CDR2 FQNEAQ (reference sequence). V was shortened by 5 bases and J by 5 bases, with 9 bases between the two germline ends. CDR3: CASSPPLTGELFF. The CDR3 nucleotides read TGTGCCAGCAGCCCCCCCCTGACCGGGGAGCTGTTTTTT.

This clone is judged medium-sized. The rearrangement uses TRBV11-3 and TRBJ2-1; D gene unclear. The germline V gene has CDR1 SGHNT and CDR2 YENEEA. This CDR3 has 15 residues. V shed 1 base and J shed 8 bases, with 15 bases lying between them. The CDR3 nucleotides are TGTGCCAGCAGCTTAGCTTTTGCTGCCCGGGATGAGCAGTTCTTC. It yields the protein CASSLAFAARDEQFF.

The chain has TRBV20-1 and TRBJ1-2; TRBD1 matches 7 bases. From germline, CDR1 is DFQATT and CDR2 SNEGSKA (reference sequence). The junction had 6 bases not matched to a gene; V was cut back by 6 bases and J by 2 bases. CDR3 length: 13 amino acids. The CDR3, as DNA: TGCAGTGCCAGTCCAGGGGGGAACTATGGCTACACCTTC. Protein product: CSASPGGNYGYTF.

This chain uses TRBV19 with TRBJ2-5, with D perhaps matching TRBD1 (5 bases). Germline assignment: CDR1 LNHDA and CDR2 SQIVND (reference sequence). Trimming removed 7 bases at V and 0 bases at J, with 9 bases between. This CDR3 is 13 amino acids long. The chain's CDR3 is CASKGQYQETQYF. The DNA for the CDR3 is TGTGCCAGTAAGGGGCAGTACCAAGAGACCCAGTACTTC.

CDR3 protein: CAWTSSYNEQFF. For the CDR3, the DNA is TGTGCCTGGACCAGCTCCTACAATGAGCAGTTCTTC. The chain links TRBV30 to TRBJ2-1; D remains ambiguous. Germline lookup yields CDR1 GTSNPN and CDR2 SVGIG (reference sequence). V lost 4 bases and J 0 bases, leaving 4 bases between the germline ends. The CDR3 loop spans 12 amino acids.

The V gene is TRBV5-1, the J gene TRBJ1-2, with 7 bases aligning to TRBD1. This CDR3 region has 16 residues. Germline V gene lookup returns CDR1 SGHRS and CDR2 YFSETQ. The V segment lost 0 bases and the J segment 0 bases; nucleotides outside the gene matches: 5. CDR3 residues: CASSLEGQITNYGYTF. CDR3 DNA sequence: TGCGCCAGCAGCTTGGAGGGACAGATTACTAACTATGGCTACACCTTC.

V gene TRBV6-5 combines with J gene TRBJ1-6; D is uncertain. V shed 0 bases and J shed 7 bases, with 10 bases lying between them. Germline V lookup: CDR1 MNHEY, CDR2 SVGAGI. The CDR3 covers 15 residues. CDR3 sequence: CASSYSTGYNSPLHF. CDR3 bases: TGTGCCAGCAGTTACTCGACGGGTTACAATTCACCCCTCCACTTT.

The chain is built from TRBV5-1 and TRBJ1-4; possibly TRBD1 for D (6 bases). The CDR3 length is 14 residues. The V and J ends lost 5 bases and 1 base respectively, with 9 bases between them. Germline V gene sequence: CDR1 SGHRS, CDR2 YFSETQ. Here the CDR3 DNA reads TGCGCCAGCAGGCAGGGGAAAACTAATGAAAAACTGTTTTTT. Translation gives CASRQGKTNEKLFF.

The chain employs TRBV12-5 and TRBJ2-2, with 7 bases lining up with TRBD1. V gave up 1 base and J gave up 1 base; unmatched junction bases: 0. CDR1 is LGHNT, CDR2 FRNRAP, per germline. The CDR3 is 15 amino acids. In DNA form, the CDR3 reads TGTGCTAGTGGTTTGGGACAGGGGAACACCGGGGAGCTGTTTTTT. Its translation: CASGLGQGNTGELFF.